One sample yielded the 7 T cell receptor beta chains listed below, sequenced in a study of blood T cell repertoires in COVID-19 (dated by TCRdb to between 2020 and 2021). The library relied on the immunoSEQ multiplex PCR assay. TCRdb's version of the immuneACCESS table is confined to in-frame rearrangements and falls short of the full clone set. An unresolved V gene accounts for under half of the shortfall where checked; the remainder is of unknown origin. The sample table holds hundreds of thousands of clones, of which around 84% were seen once. The ten largest account for around 3.4% of the sample. The material sequenced was peripheral blood. These receptors were taken from a woman aged 18-29 years with acute or convalescent COVID-19.

The chain combines TRBV9 with TRBJ1-1; tentatively, D is TRBD1 (5 bases). The CDR3 runs to 15 residues. Germline CDR1 and CDR2: SGDLS and YYNGEE. V was clipped by 3 bases and J by 0 bases, with 12 bases between them. The CDR3 here is CASSGPQGVNTEAFF. The CDR3 nucleotides read TGTGCCAGCAGCGGCCCCCAAGGGGTGAACACTGAAGCTTTCTTT.

The chain links TRBV9 to TRBJ1-5, with 8 nucleotides matching TRBD1. This CDR3 contains 13 residues. CDR1 and CDR2 (germline): SGDLS, YYNGEE. J gave up 5 bases and V 10 bases, and 8 bases lay outside the gene matches. The CDR3 region is CAGQGADDQPQHF. The CDR3 DNA follows: TGTGCCGGTCAGGGGGCGGATGATCAGCCCCAGCATTTT.

In DNA, the CDR3 is TGCGCCAGCAGCCCGCGGCGAGGGATGAACACTGAAGCTTTCTTT. Translated, it gives CASSPRRGMNTEAFF. The V call is TRBV5-1, the J call TRBJ1-1; D not certain. This CDR3 contains 15 residues. Germline lookup yields CDR1 SGHRS and CDR2 YFSETQ. The V end lost 4 bases, the J end lost 0 bases, and 13 bases lay between the germline ends.

V and J are TRBV30 and TRBJ1-2; D may be TRBD1 (6 bases). CDR1 GTSNPN and CDR2 SVGIG come from the germline V gene (reference sequence). This CDR3 region has 17 residues. V was cut by 0 bases and J by 0 bases, with 17 bases left in between. The CDR3 here is CAWSVWAGEISNYGYTF. For the CDR3, the DNA is TGTGCCTGGAGTGTATGGGCAGGGGAGATCTCTAACTATGGCTACACCTTC.

This rearrangement joins TRBV29-1 to TRBJ2-2; 7 positions agree with TRBD1. V shed 3 bases, J shed 0 bases, and the junction held 4 bases outside the gene matches. The CDR3 extends over 15 amino acids. The V gene's germline CDR1 is SQVTM and CDR2 ANQGSEA. The CDR3 sequence: CSVDIGTANTGELFF. The CDR3 DNA sequence: TGCAGCGTTGATATTGGGACAGCGAACACCGGGGAGCTGTTTTTT.

This chain joins TRBV3-1 (or the pseudogene TRBV3-2) and TRBJ1-1; the D is unclear. Germline values: CDR1 LGHDT, CDR2 YNNKEL (reference sequence). V lost 5 bases, J lost 1 base, and 8 bases lay in between. CDR3 length: 13 residues. The CDR3 is CASSSGGNTEAFF. In DNA form, the CDR3 reads TGTGCCAGCAGCTCAGGAGGGAACACTGAAGCTTTCTTT.

This clone appeared once. The chain carries TRBV2 and TRBJ2-4, with 7 bases identical to TRBD2. The CDR3 spans 16 residues. Germline V gives CDR1 SNHLY, CDR2 FYNNEI. V dropped 10 bases and J dropped 0; count of bases not matched to a gene: 12. The CDR3 protein is CAIRGVAILAKNIQYF. The CDR3 DNA sequence: TGTGCCATCCGGGGGGTAGCGATACTAGCCAAAAACATTCAGTACTTC.